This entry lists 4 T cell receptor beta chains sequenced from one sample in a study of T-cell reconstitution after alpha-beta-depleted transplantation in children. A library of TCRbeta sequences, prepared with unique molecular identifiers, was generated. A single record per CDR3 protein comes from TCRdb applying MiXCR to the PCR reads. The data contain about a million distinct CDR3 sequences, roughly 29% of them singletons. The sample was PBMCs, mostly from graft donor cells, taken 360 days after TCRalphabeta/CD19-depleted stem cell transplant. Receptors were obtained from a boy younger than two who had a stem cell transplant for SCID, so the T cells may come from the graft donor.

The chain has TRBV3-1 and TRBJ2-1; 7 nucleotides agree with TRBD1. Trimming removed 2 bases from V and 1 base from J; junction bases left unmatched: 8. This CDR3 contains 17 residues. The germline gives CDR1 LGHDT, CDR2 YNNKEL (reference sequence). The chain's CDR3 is CASSQSGQFHSYNEQFF. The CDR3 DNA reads TGTGCCAGCAGCCAATCGGGACAGTTTCATTCCTACAATGAGCAGTTCTTC.

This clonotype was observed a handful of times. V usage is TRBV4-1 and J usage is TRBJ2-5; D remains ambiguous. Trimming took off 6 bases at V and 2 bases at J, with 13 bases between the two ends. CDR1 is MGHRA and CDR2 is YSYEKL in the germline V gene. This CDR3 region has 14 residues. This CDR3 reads CASSQRITQETQYF. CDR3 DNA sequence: TGCGCCAGCAGTCAGAGGATTACGCAAGAGACCCAGTACTTC.

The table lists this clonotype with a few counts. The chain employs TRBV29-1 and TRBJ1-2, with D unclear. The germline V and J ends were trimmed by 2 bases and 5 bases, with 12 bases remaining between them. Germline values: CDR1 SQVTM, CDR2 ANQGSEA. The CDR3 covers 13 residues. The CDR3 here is CSVELVFPYGYTF. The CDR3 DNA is TGCAGCGTTGAACTGGTCTTCCCTTATGGCTACACCTTC.

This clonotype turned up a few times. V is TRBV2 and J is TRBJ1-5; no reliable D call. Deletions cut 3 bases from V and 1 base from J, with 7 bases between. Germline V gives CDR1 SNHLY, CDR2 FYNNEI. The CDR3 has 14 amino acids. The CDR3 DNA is TGTGCCAGCAGTGACCCGGGCAGCAATCAGCCCCAGCATTTT. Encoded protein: CASSDPGSNQPQHF.